This TCR beta chain was documented in a study of blood T cell repertoires in COVID-19. Study at large: Samples came from the United States, Italy and Spain, spanning acute and convalescent COVID-19. T cells, B-cell-depleted T cells, or PBMCs provided the cDNA or gDNA that served as material.

Trimming pared 9 bases from V and 5 bases from J, leaving 13 bases between. The CDR3 is 12 amino acids. Germline V gene sequence: CDR1 SGHAT, CDR2 FQNNGV. How the authors handled the data: The authors estimated nucleated cell counts from reference gene primer amplification. Profiling relied on immunoSEQ multiplex PCR, and the TCRdb table lists in-frame clones only, not all of them. For V, J and clone size, that table is used; D and trimming come from the DNA. The repertoire holds about 58,000 clones, with 85% to 90% as singletons. The rearrangement links TRBV11-2 to TRBJ2-5, with D perhaps matching TRBD2 (7 bases). Sample: peripheral blood. The receptor was derived from a man aged 60 to 69 with active COVID-19. CDR3 DNA: TGTGCCAGTGGGGGGGCAAGGGAGACCCAGTACTTC. Its translation: CASGGARETQYF.